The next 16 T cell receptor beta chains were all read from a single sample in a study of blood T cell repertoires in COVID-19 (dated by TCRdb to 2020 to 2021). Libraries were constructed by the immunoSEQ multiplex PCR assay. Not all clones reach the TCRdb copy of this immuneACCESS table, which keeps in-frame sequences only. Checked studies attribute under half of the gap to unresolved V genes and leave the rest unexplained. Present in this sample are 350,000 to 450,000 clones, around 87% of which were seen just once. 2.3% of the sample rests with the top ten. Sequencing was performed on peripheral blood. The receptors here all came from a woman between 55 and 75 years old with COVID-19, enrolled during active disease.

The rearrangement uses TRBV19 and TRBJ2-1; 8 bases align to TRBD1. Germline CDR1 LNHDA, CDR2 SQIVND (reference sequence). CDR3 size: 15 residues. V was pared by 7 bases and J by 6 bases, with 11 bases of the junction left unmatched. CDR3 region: CASTFSDRVINEQFF. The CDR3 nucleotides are TGTGCCAGTACCTTCTCGGACAGGGTGATCAATGAGCAGTTCTTC.

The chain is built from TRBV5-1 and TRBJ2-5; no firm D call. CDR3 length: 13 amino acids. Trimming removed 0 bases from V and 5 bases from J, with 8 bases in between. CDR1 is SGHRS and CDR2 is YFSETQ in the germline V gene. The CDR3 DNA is TGCGCCAGCAGCTTGGGTGTGGGCGAGACCCAGTACTTC. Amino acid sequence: CASSLGVGETQYF.

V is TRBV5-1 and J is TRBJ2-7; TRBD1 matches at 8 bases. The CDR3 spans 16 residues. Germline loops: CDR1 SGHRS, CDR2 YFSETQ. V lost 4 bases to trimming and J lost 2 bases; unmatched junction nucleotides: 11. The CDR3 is CASSPRGQGTTYEQYF. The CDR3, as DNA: TGCGCCAGCAGCCCTCGAGGACAGGGCACAACCTACGAGCAGTACTTC.

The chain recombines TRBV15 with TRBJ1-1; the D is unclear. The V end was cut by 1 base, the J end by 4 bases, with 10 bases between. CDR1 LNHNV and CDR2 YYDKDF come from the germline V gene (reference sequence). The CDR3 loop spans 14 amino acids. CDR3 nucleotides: TGTGCCACCAGCAGAGGAGGGTATGGCACTGAAGCTTTCTTT. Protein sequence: CATSRGGYGTEAFF.

CDR3 bases: TGTGCCAGCAGTGTGGCAGGGCACAACTATGGCTACACCTTC. This codes for CASSVAGHNYGYTF. This chain links TRBV25-1 with TRBJ1-2; D might be TRBD1 (5 bases). Germline V CDR1 and CDR2: MGHDK, SYGVNS. Trimming pared 4 bases from V and 2 bases from J, leaving 11 bases between. The CDR3 is 14 amino acids.

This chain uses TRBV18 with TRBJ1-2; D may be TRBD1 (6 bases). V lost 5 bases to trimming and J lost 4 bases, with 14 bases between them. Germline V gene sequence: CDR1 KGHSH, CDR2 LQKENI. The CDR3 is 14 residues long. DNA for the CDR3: TGTGCCAGCTCATCCGGACAGTTGGCCTATGGCTACACCTTC. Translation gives CASSSGQLAYGYTF.

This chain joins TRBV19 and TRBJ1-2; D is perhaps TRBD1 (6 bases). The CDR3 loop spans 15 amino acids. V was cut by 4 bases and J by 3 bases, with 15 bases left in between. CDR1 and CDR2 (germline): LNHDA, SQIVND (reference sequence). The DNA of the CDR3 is TGTGCCAGTAGTACTCGTCGGGCAGGGGACTATGGCTACACCTTC. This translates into CASSTRRAGDYGYTF. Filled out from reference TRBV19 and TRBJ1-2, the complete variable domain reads DGGITQSPKYLFRKEGQNVTLSCEQNLNHDAMYWYRQDPGQGLRLIYYSQIVNDFQKGDIAEGYSVSREKKESFPLTVTSAQKNPTAFYLCASSTRRAGDYGYTFGSGTRLTVV.

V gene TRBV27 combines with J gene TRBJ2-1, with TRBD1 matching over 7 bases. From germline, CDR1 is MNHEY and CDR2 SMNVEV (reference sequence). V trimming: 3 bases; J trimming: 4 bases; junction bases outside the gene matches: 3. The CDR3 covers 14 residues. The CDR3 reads CASSFGQEYNEQFF. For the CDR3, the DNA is TGTGCCAGCAGTTTTGGACAGGAGTACAATGAGCAGTTCTTC.

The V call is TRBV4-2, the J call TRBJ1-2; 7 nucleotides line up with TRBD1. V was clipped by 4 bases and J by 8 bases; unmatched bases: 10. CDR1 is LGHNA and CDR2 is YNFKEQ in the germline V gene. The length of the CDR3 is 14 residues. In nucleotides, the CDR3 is TGTGCCAGCAGCCGCCAGGGACAGTCGGGGGGCTACACCTTC. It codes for CASSRQGQSGGYTF.

The CDR3 DNA reads TGTGCCAGCAATCTTGTGATAGCGGGGCGTGGTGAGCAGTTCTTC. Translated, it gives CASNLVIAGRGEQFF. The chain links TRBV6-5 to TRBJ2-1; 8 bases agree with TRBD2. The J segment lost 9 bases and the V segment lost 7 bases, leaving 14 bases of the junction unmatched. The CDR3 loop spans 15 amino acids. Germline values: CDR1 MNHEY, CDR2 SVGAGI.

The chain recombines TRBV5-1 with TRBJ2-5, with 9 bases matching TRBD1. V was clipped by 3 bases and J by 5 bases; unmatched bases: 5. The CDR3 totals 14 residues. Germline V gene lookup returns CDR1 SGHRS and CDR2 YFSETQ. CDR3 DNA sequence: TGCGCCAGCAGCTGGGGGACAGGGAAGGAGACCCAGTACTTC. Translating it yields CASSWGTGKETQYF. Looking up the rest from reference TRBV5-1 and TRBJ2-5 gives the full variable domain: KAGVTQTPRYLIKTRGQQVTLSCSPISGHRSVSWYQQTPGQGLQFLFEYFSETQRNKGNFPGRFSGRQFSNSRSEMNVSTLELGDSALYLCASSWGTGKETQYFGPGTRLLVL.

CDR3 in amino acids: CASRGRVNYGYTF. The CDR3 region has the DNA TGTGCCAGCCGGGGGAGAGTTAACTATGGCTACACCTTC. The rearrangement joins TRBV2 to TRBJ1-2; a possible D gene is TRBD1 (5 bases). Deletions cut 8 bases from V and 1 base from J, with 11 bases between. Germline lookup yields CDR1 SNHLY and CDR2 FYNNEI. The CDR3 is made up of 13 amino acids.

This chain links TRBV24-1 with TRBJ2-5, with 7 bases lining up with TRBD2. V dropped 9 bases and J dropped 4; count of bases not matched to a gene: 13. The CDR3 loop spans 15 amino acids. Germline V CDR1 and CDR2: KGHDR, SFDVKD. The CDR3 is CATLKLALRPETQYF. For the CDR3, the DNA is TGTGCCACCTTGAAACTAGCGTTGAGGCCAGAGACCCAGTACTTC.

This CDR3 is CASSEYRVVTF. CDR3 in DNA: TGTGCCAGCAGTGAATACAGGGTTGTCACCTTC. This sequence joins TRBV6-1 and TRBJ1-2; D may be TRBD1 (6 bases). The germline V gene encodes CDR1 MNHNS and CDR2 SASEGT. V was trimmed by 2 bases and J by 13 bases, leaving 11 bases between them. This CDR3 is 11 amino acids long.

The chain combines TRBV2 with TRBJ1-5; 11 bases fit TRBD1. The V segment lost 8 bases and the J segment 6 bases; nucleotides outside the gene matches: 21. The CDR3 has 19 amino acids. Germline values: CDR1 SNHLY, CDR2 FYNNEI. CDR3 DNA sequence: TGTGCCAGCCTCCGACCTAGGACAGGGGGCACCCCCTTGAGTCAGCCCCAGCATTTT. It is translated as CASLRPRTGGTPLSQPQHF.

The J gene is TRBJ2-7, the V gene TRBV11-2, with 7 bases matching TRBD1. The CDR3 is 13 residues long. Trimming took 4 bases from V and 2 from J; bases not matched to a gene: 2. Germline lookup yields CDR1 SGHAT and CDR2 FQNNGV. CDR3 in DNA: TGTGCCAGCAGCTCGGGACAGACCTACGAGCAGTACTTC. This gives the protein CASSSGQTYEQYF.